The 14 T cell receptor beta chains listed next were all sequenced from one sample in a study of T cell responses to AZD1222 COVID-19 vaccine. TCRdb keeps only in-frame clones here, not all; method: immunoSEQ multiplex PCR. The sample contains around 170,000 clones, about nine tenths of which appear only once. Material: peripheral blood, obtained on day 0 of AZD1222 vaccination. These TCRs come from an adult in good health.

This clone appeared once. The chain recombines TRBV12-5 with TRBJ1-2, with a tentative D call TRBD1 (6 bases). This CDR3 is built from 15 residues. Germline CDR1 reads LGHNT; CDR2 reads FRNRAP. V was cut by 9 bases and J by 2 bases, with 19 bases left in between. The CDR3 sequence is CASRSGQKKNYGYTF. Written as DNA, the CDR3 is TGTGCTAGCCGAAGTGGACAGAAAAAAAACTATGGCTACACCTTC.

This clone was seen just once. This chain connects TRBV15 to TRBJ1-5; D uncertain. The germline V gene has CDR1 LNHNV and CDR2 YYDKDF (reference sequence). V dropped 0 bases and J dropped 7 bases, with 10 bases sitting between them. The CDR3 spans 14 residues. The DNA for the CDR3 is TGTGCCACCAGCAGAGAGAAAGGTGGCCAGCCCCAGCATTTT. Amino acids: CATSREKGGQPQHF.

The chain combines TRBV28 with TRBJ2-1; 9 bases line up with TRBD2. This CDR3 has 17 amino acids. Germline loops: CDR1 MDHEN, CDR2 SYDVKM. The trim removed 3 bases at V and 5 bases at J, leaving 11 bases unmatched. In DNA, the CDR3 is TGTGCCAGCAGTTTCATCTCGAGCGGGAGGATGGACAATGAGCAGTTCTTC. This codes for CASSFISSGRMDNEQFF.

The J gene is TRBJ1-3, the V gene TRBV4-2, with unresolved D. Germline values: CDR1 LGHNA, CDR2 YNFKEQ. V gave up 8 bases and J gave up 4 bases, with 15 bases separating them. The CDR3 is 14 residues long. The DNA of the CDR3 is TGTGCCAGCCGAAGGCCCTCGGCAGGAAACACCATATATTTT. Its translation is CASRRPSAGNTIYF.

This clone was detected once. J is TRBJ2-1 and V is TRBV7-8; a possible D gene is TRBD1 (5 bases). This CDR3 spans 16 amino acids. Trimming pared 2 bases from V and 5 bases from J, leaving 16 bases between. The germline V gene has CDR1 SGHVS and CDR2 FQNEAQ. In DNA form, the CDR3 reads TGTGCCAGCAGCTTACCGCTGAGTGGGGCTAACAATGAGCAGTTCTTC. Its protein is CASSLPLSGANNEQFF.

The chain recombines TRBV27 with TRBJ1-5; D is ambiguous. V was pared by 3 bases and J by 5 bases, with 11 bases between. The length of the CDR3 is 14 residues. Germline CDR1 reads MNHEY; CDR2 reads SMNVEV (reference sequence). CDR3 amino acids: CASSLRSWDQPQHF. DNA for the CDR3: TGTGCCAGCAGTTTGCGTTCATGGGATCAGCCCCAGCATTTT.

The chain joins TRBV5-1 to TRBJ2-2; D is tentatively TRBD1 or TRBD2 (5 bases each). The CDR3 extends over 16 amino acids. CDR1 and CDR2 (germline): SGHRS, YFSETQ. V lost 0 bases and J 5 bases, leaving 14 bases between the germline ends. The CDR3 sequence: CASSLVLDGATGELFF. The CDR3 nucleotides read TGCGCCAGCAGCTTGGTACTAGATGGGGCAACCGGGGAGCTGTTTTTT.

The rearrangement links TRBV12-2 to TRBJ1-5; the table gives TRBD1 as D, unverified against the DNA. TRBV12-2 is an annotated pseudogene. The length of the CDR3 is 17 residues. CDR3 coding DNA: TGTGCAAGTCGCCCCGATGCAGGGACAGTCCCCAATCAGCCCCAGCATTTT. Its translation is CASRPDAGTVPNQPQHF.

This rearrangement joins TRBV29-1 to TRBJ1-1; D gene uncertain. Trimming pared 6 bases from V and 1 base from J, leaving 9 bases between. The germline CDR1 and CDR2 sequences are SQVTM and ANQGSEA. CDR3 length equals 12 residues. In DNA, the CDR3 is TGCAGCGTCGAGGCAGGGAACACTGAAGCTTTCTTT. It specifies CSVEAGNTEAFF.

The CDR3 protein is CATSDPRPGGSYEQYF. The DNA of the CDR3 is TGTGCCACCAGTGACCCGAGGCCGGGCGGCTCCTACGAGCAGTACTTC. V gene TRBV24-1 combines with J gene TRBJ2-7; no reliable D call. Trimming cost V 4 bases and J 0 bases, with 15 bases left between them. The germline gives CDR1 KGHDR, CDR2 SFDVKD. The CDR3 is 16 amino acids.

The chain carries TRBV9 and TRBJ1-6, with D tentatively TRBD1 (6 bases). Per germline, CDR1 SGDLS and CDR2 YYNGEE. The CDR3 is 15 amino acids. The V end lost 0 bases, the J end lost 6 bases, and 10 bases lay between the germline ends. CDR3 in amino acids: CASSVEQGGNSPLHF. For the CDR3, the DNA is TGTGCCAGCAGCGTAGAACAGGGAGGTAATTCACCCCTCCACTTT.

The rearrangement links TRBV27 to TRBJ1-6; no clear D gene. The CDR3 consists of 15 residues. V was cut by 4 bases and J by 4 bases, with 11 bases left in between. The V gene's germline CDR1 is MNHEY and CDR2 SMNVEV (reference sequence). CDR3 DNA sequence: TGTGCCAGCAGTTCACCGGGCCCATATAATTCACCCCTCCACTTT. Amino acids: CASSSPGPYNSPLHF.

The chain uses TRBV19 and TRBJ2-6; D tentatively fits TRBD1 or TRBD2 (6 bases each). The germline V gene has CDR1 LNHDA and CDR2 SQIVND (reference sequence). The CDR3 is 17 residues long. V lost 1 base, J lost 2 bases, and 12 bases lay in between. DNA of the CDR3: TGTGCCAGTAGTATAGTGGGGGGCTCCCCTGGGGCCAACGTCCTGACTTTC. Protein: CASSIVGGSPGANVLTF.

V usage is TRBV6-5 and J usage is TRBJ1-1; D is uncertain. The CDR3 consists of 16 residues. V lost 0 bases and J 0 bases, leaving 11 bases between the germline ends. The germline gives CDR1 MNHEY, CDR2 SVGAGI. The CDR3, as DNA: TGTGCCAGCAGTTACTCTACCGGCCTTATGAACACTGAAGCTTTCTTT. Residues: CASSYSTGLMNTEAFF.